One and the same sample provided the 17 T cell receptor beta chains below, sequenced in a study of cytomegalovirus exposure and HLA in healthy donors. The PCR used 60 Vbeta and 13 Jbeta primers. The protocol was immunoSEQ multiplex PCR, while the TCRdb copy is restricted to in-frame clones and leaves out a portion. The sample has around 140,000 clones; just under 75% are singletons. Material: PBMCs. The receptors stem from a young woman in good health and CMV-seronegative.

This clone was picked up a small number of times. This CDR3 reads CSVVFGLVGGETQYF. The CDR3 bases are TGCAGCGTTGTATTCGGGTTGGTTGGCGGAGAGACCCAGTACTTC. This rearrangement joins TRBV29-1 to TRBJ2-5; D is unresolved. V shed 4 bases and J shed 4 bases, with 19 bases lying between them. The CDR3 loop spans 15 amino acids. Germline V gene sequence: CDR1 SQVTM, CDR2 ANQGSEA.

This clone was seen a few times. The chain is built from TRBV6-1 and TRBJ2-2; TRBD2 matches at 14 bases. V was clipped by 3 bases and J by 8 bases; unmatched bases: 5. Germline CDR1 and CDR2: MNHNS and SASEGT. The length of the CDR3 is 16 residues. The CDR3: CASSEPGTSGRGELFF. CDR3 DNA sequence: TGTGCCAGCAGTGAGCCCGGGACTAGCGGGAGAGGGGAGCTGTTTTTT.

This chain joins TRBV5-4 and TRBJ1-4, with a weak D call TRBD1 (5 bases). The V end lost 4 bases, the J end lost 5 bases, and 24 bases lay between the germline ends. The CDR3 sequence is 18 residues long. Germline V gene sequence: CDR1 SGHNT, CDR2 YYREEE (reference sequence). In nucleotides, the CDR3 is TGTGCCAGCAGCCAAGAGCCGAGGGGTTGGGGAGGGAATGAAAAACTGTTTTTT. Translated, it gives CASSQEPRGWGGNEKLFF.

This chain connects TRBV7-2 to TRBJ2-5; the D gene is possibly TRBD1 (6 bases). CDR3 length equals 14 residues. Germline V gene data show CDR1 as SGHTA and CDR2 as FQGNSA. Trimming took off 5 bases at V and 4 bases at J, with 14 bases between the two ends. The CDR3 loop reads CASSRQQGVETQYF. The DNA of the CDR3 is TGTGCCAGCAGCCGTCAACAGGGTGTAGAGACCCAGTACTTC.

This clone was seen just once. V is TRBV4-1 and J is TRBJ1-2; D gene unclear. The CDR3 runs to 13 residues. The V gene's germline CDR1 is MGHRA and CDR2 YSYEKL. Trimming stripped 1 base from V and 5 bases from J, with 8 bases between. CDR3 region: CASSQVSGYGYTF. DNA of the CDR3: TGCGCCAGCAGCCAAGTTTCCGGGTATGGCTACACCTTC.

CDR3 protein: CASNPGESINYGYTF. CDR3 bases: TGTGCCAGCAACCCAGGGGAATCGATAAACTATGGCTACACCTTC. V and J are TRBV6-5 and TRBJ1-2; TRBD1 might be the D (6 bases). V was pared by 7 bases and J by 2 bases, with 17 bases between. The CDR3 is made up of 15 amino acids. Per the germline V gene, CDR1 is MNHEY and CDR2 is SVGAGI.

This clone was counted a single time. The chain employs TRBV5-4 and TRBJ2-5; 8 nucleotides line up with TRBD2. The CDR3 covers 16 residues. V shed 6 bases and J 4 bases; nucleotides not matched to a gene: 14. CDR1 and CDR2 from the germline V gene are SGHNT and YYREEE (reference sequence). The CDR3 DNA reads TGTGCCAGCACCGGGGGGGGAACTGCCAATGGAGAGACCCAGTACTTC. This codes for CASTGGGTANGETQYF.

The rearrangement joins TRBV2 to TRBJ2-2; D possibly corresponds to TRBD1 (6 bases). CDR3 length: 15 amino acids. The germline CDR1 and CDR2 sequences are SNHLY and FYNNEI. V was cut by 3 bases and J by 4 bases, with 12 bases left in between. As DNA, the CDR3 is TGTGCCAGCAGTGATAGGGGGTGGCTCACCGGGGAGCTGTTTTTT. Translating it yields CASSDRGWLTGELFF.

The chain recombines TRBV11-3 with TRBJ2-1; TRBD2 matches at 7 bases. V lost 2 bases and J lost 8; bases outside the gene matches: 6. CDR1 is SGHNT and CDR2 is YENEEA in the germline V gene. CDR3 length: 14 residues. This chain's CDR3 is CASSLRGSRYEQFF. In nucleotides, the CDR3 is TGTGCCAGCAGCTTACGCGGGAGTCGATATGAGCAGTTCTTC.

A few counts support this clone. V is TRBV18 and J is TRBJ1-4; TRBD1 aligns across 10 bases. CDR3 length: 16 amino acids. Germline CDR1 reads KGHSH; CDR2 reads LQKENI. V was clipped by 2 bases and J by 2 bases; unmatched bases: 2. The CDR3 loop reads CASSPDRGRTNEKLFF. The DNA for the CDR3 is TGTGCCAGCTCACCAGACAGGGGGCGGACTAATGAAAAACTGTTTTTT.

The genes are TRBV5-1 and TRBJ1-1; D possibly corresponds to TRBD1 (5 bases). The V end was cut by 4 bases, the J end by 3 bases, with 16 bases between. The CDR3 contains 15 residues. CDR1 and CDR2 (germline): SGHRS, YFSETQ. This chain's CDR3 is CASSPAGGGDTEAFF. The CDR3 nucleotides are TGCGCCAGCAGCCCTGCCGGGGGAGGGGACACTGAAGCTTTCTTT.

The rearrangement links TRBV6-6 to TRBJ1-3, with TRBD1 matching 10 bases. CDR1 MNHNY and CDR2 SVGAGI come from the germline V gene (reference sequence). The CDR3 consists of 15 residues. Trimming removed 6 bases from V and 4 bases from J; junction bases left unmatched: 6. The CDR3 spells CASRDRGTGGNTIYF. CDR3 bases: TGTGCCAGCAGGGACAGGGGGACTGGGGGAAACACCATATATTTT.

The rearrangement links TRBV7-3 to TRBJ2-1; 8 nucleotides agree with TRBD2. Germline assignment: CDR1 SGHTA and CDR2 FQGTGA. V was clipped by 2 bases and J by 7 bases; unmatched bases: 4. The CDR3 length is 14 residues. The DNA of the CDR3 is TGTGCCAGCAGCTTATTTCCGGGGGGGAATGAGCAGTTCTTC. This translates into CASSLFPGGNEQFF.

CDR3: CASRGLYSGNTIYF. DNA of the CDR3: TGTGCCAGTAGGGGCTTGTACTCTGGAAACACCATATATTTT. The chain recombines TRBV19 with TRBJ1-3, with no clear D. The ends were cut back, 6 bases at V and 0 bases at J, with 9 bases in the middle. The germline CDR1 and CDR2 sequences are LNHDA and SQIVND (reference sequence). This CDR3 has 14 amino acids. The full variable domain, with the rest looked up from reference TRBV19 and TRBJ1-3, is DGGITQSPKYLFRKEGQNVTLSCEQNLNHDAMYWYRQDPGQGLRLIYYSQIVNDFQKGDIAEGYSVSREKKESFPLTVTSAQKNPTAFYLCASRGLYSGNTIYFGEGSWLTVV.

This clone was counted only a few times. The V and J genes are TRBV10-1 and TRBJ1-6; TRBD1 matches at 7 bases. The CDR3 is 16 amino acids. J gave up 5 bases and V 0 bases, and 4 bases lay outside the gene matches. Looked up from germline, CDR1 is WNHNN and CDR2 is SYGVQD (reference sequence). CDR3 region: CASSESETGDNSPLHF. The CDR3 coding sequence is TGCGCCAGCAGTGAGTCCGAAACAGGGGATAATTCACCCCTCCACTTT.

The chain couples TRBV28 to TRBJ1-2, with 9 bases aligning to TRBD1. CDR1 MDHEN and CDR2 SYDVKM come from the germline V gene. V was clipped by 2 bases and J by 3 bases; unmatched bases: 1. The CDR3 is 14 residues long. The CDR3 reads CASSLRTGDYGYTF. The CDR3 coding sequence is TGTGCCAGCAGTTTAAGGACAGGGGACTATGGCTACACCTTC.

This rearrangement joins TRBV7-2 to TRBJ1-4, with a weak D call TRBD1 (5 bases). Germline values: CDR1 SGHTA, CDR2 FQGNSA. The CDR3 spans 15 residues. V shed 1 base and J shed 7 bases, with 13 bases lying between them. CDR3 nucleotides: TGTGCCAGCAGCTTAGACCGGCAGGGTGGTGAAAAACTGTTTTTT. Protein product: CASSLDRQGGEKLFF.